This record looks at one T cell receptor beta chain sequence and its context. TCRdb's copy holds only in-frame clones and misses some; the assay was immunoSEQ multiplex PCR. Counted here are about 32,000 clones, about 85% occurring once; the ten biggest clones make up approximately 1.9%. The sample is drawn from a study of blood T cell repertoires in COVID-19. Germline values: CDR1 LNHNV, CDR2 YYDKDF (reference sequence). This CDR3 region has 16 residues. V gave up 3 bases and J gave up 5 bases, with 17 bases separating them. The sequencing sample was made of peripheral blood. This TCR came from a man aged 45-65 years with active or convalescent COVID-19. The chain carries TRBV15 and TRBJ2-1, with D possibly being TRBD2 (6 bases). The CDR3, as DNA: TGTGCCACCAGCAGGATCCTAGCGAGGCTGGACAATGAGCAGTTCTTC. As protein: CATSRILARLDNEQFF. Variable domain in full (rest from reference TRBV15 and TRBJ2-1): DAMVIQNPRYQVTQFGKPVTLSCSQTLNHNVMYWYQQKSSQAPKLLFHYYDKDFNNEADTPDNFQSRRPNTSFCFLDIRSPGLGDTAMYLCATSRILARLDNEQFFGPGTRLTVL.